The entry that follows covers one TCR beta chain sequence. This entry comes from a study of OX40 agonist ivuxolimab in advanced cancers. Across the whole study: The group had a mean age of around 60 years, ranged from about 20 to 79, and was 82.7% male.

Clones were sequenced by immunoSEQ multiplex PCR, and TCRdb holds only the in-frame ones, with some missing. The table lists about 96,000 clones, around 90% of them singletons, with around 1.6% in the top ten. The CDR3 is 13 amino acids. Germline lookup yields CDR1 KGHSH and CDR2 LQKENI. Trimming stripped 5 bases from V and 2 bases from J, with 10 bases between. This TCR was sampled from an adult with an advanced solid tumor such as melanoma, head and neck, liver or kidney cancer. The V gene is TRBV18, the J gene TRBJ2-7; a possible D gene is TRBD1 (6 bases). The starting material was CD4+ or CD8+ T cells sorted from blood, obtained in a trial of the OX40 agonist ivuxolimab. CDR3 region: CASSWGQAYEQYF. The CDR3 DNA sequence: TGTGCCAGCTCATGGGGACAAGCCTACGAGCAGTACTTC.